The 3 T cell receptor beta chains in this list originate from one sample, sequenced in a study of T cells in tuberculosis. Time point defined: new active TB diagnosis, blood taken before or within 7 days of starting treatment. TCRdb keeps only in-frame clones here, not all; method: immunoSEQ multiplex PCR. This sample has about 30,000 clones; around 92% occur once, and the top ten carry 6.8%. The sample in question was PBMCs, obtained at tuberculosis diagnosis. These receptors came from an adult with tuberculosis.

The chain uses TRBV15 and TRBJ2-7; TRBD2 matches 11 bases. This CDR3 region has 16 residues. V shed 0 bases and J 4 bases; nucleotides not matched to a gene: 5. Germline V gene data show CDR1 as LNHNV and CDR2 as YYDKDF (reference sequence). DNA for the CDR3: TGTGCCACCAGCAGAGATGAAAGACTAGCGGGATACGAGCAGTACTTC. Residues: CATSRDERLAGYEQYF.

This chain joins TRBV29-1 and TRBJ1-1, with TRBD1 matching 9 bases. The CDR3 covers 15 residues. Germline V CDR1 and CDR2: SQVTM, ANQGSEA. V trimming: 7 bases; J trimming: 8 bases; junction bases outside the gene matches: 17. CDR3 sequence (DNA): TGCAGCGCGGTCTCCCCGGGACAGGGAAGGGGGGAAGCTTTCTTT. Amino acids: CSAVSPGQGRGEAFF. Full variable domain (outside the CDR3, taken from reference TRBV29-1 and TRBJ1-1): SAVISQKPSRDICQRGTSLTIQCQVDSQVTMMFWYRQQPGQSLTLIATANQGSEATYESGFVIDKFPISRPNLTFSTLTVSNMSPEDSSIYLCSAVSPGQGRGEAFFGQGTRLTVV.

CDR3 region: CASSERATYNEQFF. The CDR3 DNA follows: TGTGCCAGCAGTGAAAGAGCTACCTACAATGAGCAGTTCTTC. The V gene is TRBV2, the J gene TRBJ2-1; no clear D gene. Germline loops: CDR1 SNHLY, CDR2 FYNNEI. This CDR3 has 14 amino acids. V lost 2 bases and J lost 2, with 7 bases in between.